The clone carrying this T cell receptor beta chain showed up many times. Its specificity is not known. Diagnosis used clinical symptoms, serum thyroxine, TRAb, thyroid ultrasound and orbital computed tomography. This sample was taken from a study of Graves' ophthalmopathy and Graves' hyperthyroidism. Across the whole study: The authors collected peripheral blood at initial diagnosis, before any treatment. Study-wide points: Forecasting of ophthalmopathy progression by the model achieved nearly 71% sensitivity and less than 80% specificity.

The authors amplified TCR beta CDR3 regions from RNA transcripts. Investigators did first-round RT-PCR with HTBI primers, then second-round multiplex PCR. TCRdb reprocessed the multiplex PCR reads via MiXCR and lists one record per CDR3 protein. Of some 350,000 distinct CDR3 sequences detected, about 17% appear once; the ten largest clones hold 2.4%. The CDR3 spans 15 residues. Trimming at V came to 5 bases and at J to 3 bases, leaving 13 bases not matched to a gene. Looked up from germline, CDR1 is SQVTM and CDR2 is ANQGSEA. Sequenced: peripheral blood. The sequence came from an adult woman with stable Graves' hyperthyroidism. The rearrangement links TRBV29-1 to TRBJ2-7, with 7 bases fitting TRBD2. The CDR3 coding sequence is TGCAGCGTTCGGCCGGGGGGTGCCTTTTTCTACGAGCAGTACTTC. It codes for CSVRPGGAFFYEQYF.